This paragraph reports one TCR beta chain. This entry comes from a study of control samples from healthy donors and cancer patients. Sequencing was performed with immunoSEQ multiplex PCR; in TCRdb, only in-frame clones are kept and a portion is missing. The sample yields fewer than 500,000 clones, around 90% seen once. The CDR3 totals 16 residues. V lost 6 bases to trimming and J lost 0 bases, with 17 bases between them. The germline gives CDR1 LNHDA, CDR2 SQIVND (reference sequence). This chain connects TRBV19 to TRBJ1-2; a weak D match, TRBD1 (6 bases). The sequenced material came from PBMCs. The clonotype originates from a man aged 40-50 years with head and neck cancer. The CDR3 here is CASSRGAASTNYGYTF. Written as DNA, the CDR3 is TGTGCCAGTAGCCGGGGGGCAGCGAGTACTAACTATGGCTACACCTTC.